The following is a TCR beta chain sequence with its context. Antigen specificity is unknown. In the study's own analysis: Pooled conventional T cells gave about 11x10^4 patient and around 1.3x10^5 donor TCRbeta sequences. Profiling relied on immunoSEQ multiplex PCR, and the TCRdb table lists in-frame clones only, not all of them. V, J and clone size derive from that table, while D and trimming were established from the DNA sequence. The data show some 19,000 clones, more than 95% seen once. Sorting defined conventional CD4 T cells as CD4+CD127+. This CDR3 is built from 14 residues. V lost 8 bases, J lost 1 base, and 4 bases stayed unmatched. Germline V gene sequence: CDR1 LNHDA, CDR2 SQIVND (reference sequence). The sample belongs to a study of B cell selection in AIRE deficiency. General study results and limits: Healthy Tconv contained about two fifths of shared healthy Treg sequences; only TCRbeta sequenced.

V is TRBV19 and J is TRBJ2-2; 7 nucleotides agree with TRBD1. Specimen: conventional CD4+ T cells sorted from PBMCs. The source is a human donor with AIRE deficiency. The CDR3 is CASLRTGNTGELFF. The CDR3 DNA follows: TGTGCCAGTTTACGGACAGGGAACACCGGGGAGCTGTTTTTT.